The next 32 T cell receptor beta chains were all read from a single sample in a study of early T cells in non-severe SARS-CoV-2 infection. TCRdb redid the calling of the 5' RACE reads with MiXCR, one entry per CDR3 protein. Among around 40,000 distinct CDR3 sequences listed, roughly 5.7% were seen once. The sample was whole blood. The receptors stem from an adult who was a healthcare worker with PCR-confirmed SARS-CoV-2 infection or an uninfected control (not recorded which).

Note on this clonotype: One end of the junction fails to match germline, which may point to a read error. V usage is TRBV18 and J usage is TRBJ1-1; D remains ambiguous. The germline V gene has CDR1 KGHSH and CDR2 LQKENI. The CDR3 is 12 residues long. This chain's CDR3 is CASSRGNSEAFF. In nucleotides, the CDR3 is TGTGCCAGCTCACGCGGGAACTCTGAAGCTTTCTTT. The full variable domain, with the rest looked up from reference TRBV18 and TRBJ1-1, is NAGVMQNPRHLVRRRGQEARLRCSPMKGHSHVYWYRQLPEEGLKFMVYLQKENIIDESGMPKERFSAEFPKEGPSILRIQQVVRGDSAAYFCASSRGNSEAFFGQGTRLTVV.

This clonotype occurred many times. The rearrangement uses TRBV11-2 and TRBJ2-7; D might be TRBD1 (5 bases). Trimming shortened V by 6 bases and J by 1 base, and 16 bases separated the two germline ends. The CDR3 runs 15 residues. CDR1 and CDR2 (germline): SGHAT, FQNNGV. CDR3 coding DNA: TGTGCCAGCAGTTACCAGACTGGACAATCCTACGAGCAGTACTTC. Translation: CASSYQTGQSYEQYF.

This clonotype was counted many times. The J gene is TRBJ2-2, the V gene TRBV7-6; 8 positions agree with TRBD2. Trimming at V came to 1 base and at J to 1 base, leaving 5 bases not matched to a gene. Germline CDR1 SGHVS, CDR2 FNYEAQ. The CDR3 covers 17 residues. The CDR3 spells CASSLVRLAGNTGELFF. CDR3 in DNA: TGTGCCAGCAGCTTAGTTCGGCTAGCGGGGAACACCGGGGAGCTGTTTTTT.

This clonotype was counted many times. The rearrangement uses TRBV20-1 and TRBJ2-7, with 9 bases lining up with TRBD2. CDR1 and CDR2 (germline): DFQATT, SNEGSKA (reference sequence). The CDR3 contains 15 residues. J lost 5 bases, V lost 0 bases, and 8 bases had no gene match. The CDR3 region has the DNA TGCAGTGCTAGAGACCCGCTAGCGGGACTCCACGAGCAGTACTTC. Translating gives CSARDPLAGLHEQYF.

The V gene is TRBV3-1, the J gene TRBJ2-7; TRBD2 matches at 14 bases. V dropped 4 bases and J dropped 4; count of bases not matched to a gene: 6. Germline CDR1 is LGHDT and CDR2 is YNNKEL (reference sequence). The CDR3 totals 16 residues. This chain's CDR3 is CASSRGLAGEQYEQYF. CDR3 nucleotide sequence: TGTGCCAGCAGCCGGGGACTAGCGGGAGAGCAGTACGAGCAGTACTTC.

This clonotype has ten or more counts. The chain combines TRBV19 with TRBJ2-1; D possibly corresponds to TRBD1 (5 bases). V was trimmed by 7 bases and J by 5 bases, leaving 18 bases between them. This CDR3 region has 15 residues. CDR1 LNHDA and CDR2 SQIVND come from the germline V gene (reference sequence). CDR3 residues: CASTPRTQYNNEQFF. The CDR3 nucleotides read TGTGCCAGTACCCCTCGGACACAATACAACAATGAGCAGTTCTTC.

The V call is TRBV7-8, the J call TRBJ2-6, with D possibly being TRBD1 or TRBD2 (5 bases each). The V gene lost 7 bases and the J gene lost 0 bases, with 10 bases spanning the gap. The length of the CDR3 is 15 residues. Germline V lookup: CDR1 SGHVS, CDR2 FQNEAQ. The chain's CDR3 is CASMGRASGANVLTF. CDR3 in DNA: TGTGCCAGCATGGGACGGGCCTCTGGGGCCAACGTCCTGACTTTC.

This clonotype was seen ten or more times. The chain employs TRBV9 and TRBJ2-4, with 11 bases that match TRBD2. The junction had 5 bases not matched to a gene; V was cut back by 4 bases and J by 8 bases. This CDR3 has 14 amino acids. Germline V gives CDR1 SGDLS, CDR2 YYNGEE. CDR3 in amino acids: CASSPLAGDDIQYF. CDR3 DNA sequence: TGTGCCAGCAGCCCACTAGCGGGAGACGACATTCAGTACTTC.

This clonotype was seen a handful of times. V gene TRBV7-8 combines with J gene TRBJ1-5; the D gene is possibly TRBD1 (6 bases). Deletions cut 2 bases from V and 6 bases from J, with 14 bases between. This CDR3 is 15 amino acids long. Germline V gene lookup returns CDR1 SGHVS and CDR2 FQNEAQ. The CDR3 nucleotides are TGTGCCAGCAGCTTAAGTCCAGGGGCGCGTCAGCCCCAGCATTTT. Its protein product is CASSLSPGARQPQHF.

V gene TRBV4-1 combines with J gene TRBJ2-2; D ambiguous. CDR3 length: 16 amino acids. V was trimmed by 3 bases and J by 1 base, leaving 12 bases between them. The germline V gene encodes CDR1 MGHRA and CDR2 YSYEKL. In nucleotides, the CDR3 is TGCGCCAGCAGCCATCTCCCCTTGATGAACACCGGGGAGCTGTTTTTT. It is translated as CASSHLPLMNTGELFF.

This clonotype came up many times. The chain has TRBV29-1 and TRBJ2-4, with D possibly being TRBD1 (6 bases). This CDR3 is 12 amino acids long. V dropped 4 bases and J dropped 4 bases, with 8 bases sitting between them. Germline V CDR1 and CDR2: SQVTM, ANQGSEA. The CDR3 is CSVGTVKNIQYF. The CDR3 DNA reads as TGCAGCGTTGGGACAGTAAAAAACATTCAGTACTTC.

The CDR3 sequence is CASSLHYGYTF. The CDR3 DNA reads as TGTGCCAGCAGCCTCCACTATGGCTACACCTTC. The rearrangement uses TRBV28 and TRBJ1-2, with D uncertain. Germline loops: CDR1 MDHEN, CDR2 SYDVKM. Trimming stripped 6 bases from V and 3 bases from J, with 5 bases between. The CDR3 is 11 amino acids.

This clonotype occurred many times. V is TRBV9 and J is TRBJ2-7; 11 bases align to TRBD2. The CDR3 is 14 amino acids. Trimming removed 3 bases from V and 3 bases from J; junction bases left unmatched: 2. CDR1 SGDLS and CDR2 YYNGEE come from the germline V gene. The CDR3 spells CASSAGTSGYEQYF. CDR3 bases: TGTGCCAGCAGCGCTGGGACTAGCGGCTACGAGCAGTACTTC.

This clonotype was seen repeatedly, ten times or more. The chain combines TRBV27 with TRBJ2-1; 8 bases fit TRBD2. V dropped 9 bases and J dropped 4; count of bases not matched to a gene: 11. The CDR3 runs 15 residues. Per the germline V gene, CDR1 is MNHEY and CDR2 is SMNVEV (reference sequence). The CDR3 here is CASSDSGIGYNEQFF. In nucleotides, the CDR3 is TGTGCCAGTTCGGATAGCGGGATTGGGTACAATGAGCAGTTCTTC.

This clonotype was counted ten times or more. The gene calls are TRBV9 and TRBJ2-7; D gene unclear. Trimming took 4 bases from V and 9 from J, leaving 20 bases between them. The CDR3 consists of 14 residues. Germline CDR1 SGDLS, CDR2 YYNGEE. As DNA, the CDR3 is TGTGCCAGCAGCCCACCGTCCTCCCCCCTTGCGCAGTACTTC. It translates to CASSPPSSPLAQYF.

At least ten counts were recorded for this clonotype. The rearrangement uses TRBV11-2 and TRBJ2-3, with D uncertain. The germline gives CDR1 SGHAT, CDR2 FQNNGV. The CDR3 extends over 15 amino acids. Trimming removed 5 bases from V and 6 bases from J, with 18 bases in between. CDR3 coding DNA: TGTGCCAGCAGCCAAGTTTGGCCCTCCCTGGATACGCAGTATTTT. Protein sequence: CASSQVWPSLDTQYF.

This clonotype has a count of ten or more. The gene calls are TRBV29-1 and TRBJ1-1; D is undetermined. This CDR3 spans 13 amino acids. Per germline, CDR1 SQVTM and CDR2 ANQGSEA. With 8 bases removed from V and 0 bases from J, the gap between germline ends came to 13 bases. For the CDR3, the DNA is TGCAGCTCTCTCAGGCAGGTGAACACTGAAGCTTTCTTT. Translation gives CSSLRQVNTEAFF.

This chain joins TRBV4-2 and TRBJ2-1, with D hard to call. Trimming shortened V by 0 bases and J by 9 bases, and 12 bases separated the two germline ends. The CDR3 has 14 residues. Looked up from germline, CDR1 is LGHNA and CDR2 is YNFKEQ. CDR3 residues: CASSQDGRPGEQFF. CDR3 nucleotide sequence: TGTGCCAGCAGCCAAGACGGGCGCCCTGGTGAGCAGTTCTTC.

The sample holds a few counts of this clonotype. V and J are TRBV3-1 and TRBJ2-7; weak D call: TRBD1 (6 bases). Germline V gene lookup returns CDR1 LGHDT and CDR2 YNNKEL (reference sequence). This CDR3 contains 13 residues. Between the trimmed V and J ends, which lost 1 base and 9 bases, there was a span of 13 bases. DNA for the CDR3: TGTGCCAGCAGCCAAGGGACAGTTTATGGGCAGTACTTC. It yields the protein CASSQGTVYGQYF.

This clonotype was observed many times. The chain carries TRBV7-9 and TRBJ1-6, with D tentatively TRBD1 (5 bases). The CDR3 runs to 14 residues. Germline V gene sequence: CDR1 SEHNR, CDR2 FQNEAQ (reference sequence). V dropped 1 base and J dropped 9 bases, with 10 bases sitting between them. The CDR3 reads CASSLEGRGSPLHF. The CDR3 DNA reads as TGTGCCAGCAGCTTAGAGGGAAGGGGTTCACCCCTCCACTTT.

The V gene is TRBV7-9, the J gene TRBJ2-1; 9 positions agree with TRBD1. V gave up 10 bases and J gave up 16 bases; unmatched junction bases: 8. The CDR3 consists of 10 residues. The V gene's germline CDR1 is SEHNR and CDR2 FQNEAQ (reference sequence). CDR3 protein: CAIEPGQGFF. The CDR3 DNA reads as TGTGCCATCGAACCGGGACAGGGTTTCTTC.

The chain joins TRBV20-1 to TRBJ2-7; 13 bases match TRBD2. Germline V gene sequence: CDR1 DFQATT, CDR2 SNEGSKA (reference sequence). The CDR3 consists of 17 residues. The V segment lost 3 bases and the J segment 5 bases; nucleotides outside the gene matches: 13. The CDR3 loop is CSARARTSGSFTHEQYF. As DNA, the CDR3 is TGCAGTGCTAGGGCTCGGACTAGCGGGAGCTTCACCCACGAGCAGTACTTC.

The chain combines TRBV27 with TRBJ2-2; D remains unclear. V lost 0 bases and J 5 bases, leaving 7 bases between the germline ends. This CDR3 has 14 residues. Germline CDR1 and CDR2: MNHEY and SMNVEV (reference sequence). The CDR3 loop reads CASSLSGWTGELFF. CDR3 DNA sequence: TGTGCCAGCAGTTTATCTGGGTGGACCGGGGAGCTGTTTTTT.

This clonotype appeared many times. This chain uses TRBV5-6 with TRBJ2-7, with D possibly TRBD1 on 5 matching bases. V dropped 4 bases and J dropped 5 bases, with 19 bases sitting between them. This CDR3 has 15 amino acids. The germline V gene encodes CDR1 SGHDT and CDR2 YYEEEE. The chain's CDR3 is CASSRYRHQVNEQYF. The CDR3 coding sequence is TGTGCCAGCAGCCGTTACAGGCACCAGGTCAACGAGCAGTACTTC.

The CDR3 coding sequence is TGCGCCAGCACCGGCAGGGAGAGGGCTGAAGCTTTCTTT. It encodes CASTGRERAEAFF. The V call is TRBV5-1, the J call TRBJ1-1, with a tentative D call TRBD1 (5 bases). Germline loops: CDR1 SGHRS, CDR2 YFSETQ. V lost 6 bases, J lost 6 bases, and 15 bases lay in between. This CDR3 spans 13 amino acids.

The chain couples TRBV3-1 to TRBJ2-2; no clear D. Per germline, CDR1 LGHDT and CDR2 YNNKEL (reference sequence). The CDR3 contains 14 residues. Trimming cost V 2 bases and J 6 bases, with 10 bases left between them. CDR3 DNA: TGTGCCAGCAGCCAAACTGGACCGCCCGGGGAGCTGTTTTTT. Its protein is CASSQTGPPGELFF.

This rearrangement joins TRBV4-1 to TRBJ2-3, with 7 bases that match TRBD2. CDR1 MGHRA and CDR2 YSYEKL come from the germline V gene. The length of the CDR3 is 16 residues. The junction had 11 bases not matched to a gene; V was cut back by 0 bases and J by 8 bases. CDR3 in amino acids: CASSQDFRRGTPTQYF. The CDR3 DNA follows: TGCGCCAGCAGCCAAGATTTTCGGCGGGGGACTCCTACGCAGTATTTT.

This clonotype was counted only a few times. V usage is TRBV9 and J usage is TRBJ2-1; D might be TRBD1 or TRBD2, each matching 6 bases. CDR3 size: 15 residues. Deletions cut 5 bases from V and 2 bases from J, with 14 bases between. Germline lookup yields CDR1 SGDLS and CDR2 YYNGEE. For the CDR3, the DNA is TGTGCCAGCAGTCTTTTCGGGGGCGCCTACAATGAGCAGTTCTTC. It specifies CASSLFGGAYNEQFF.

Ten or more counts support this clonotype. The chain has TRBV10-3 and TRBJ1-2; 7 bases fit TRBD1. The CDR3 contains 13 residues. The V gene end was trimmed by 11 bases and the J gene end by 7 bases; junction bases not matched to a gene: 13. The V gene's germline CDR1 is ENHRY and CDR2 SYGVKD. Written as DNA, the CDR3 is TGTGCCGTTACGGAAGGACAGGCGCTTGGCTACACCTTC. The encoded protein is CAVTEGQALGYTF.

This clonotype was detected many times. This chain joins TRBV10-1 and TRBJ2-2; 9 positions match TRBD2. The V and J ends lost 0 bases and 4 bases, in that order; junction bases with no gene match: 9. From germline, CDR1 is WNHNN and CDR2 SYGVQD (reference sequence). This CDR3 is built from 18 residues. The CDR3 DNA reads TGCGCCAGCAGTGAGTCCGGGCGGGAGGGCCCTTTCACCGGGGAGCTGTTTTTT. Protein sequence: CASSESGREGPFTGELFF.

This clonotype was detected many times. The CDR3 region has the DNA TGCAGTGCTCCGACCCGGAACACCGGGGAGCTGTTTTTT. Protein product: CSAPTRNTGELFF. The rearrangement joins TRBV20-1 to TRBJ2-2; unclear D gene. Trimming removed 5 bases from V and 1 base from J, with 8 bases in between. Germline V gene lookup returns CDR1 DFQATT and CDR2 SNEGSKA (reference sequence). The CDR3 runs 13 residues.

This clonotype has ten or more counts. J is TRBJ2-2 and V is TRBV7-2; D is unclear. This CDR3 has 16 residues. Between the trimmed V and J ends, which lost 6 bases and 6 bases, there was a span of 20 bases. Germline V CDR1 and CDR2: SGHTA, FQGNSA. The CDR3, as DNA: TGTGCCAGCAGTTCAACCATAAGCCATAGCCCCGGGGAGCTGTTTTTT. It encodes CASSSTISHSPGELFF.